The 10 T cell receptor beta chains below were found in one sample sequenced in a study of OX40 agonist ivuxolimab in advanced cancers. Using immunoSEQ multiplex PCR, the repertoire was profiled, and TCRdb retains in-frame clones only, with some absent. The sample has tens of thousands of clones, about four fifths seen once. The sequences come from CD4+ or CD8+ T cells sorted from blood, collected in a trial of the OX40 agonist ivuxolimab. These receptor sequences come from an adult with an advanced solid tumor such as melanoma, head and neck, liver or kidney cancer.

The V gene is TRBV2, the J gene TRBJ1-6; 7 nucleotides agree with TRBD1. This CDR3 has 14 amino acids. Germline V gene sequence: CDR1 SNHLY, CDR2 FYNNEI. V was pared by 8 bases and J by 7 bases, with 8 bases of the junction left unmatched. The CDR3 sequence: CASRRQGNNSPLHF. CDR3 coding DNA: TGTGCCAGCCGGCGACAGGGAAACAATTCACCCCTCCACTTT.

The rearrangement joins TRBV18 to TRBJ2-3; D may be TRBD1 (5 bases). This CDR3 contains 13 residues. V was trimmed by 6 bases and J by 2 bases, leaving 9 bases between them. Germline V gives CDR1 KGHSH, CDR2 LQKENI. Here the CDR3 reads CASSLTDTDTQYF. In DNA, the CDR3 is TGTGCCAGCTCGCTGACAGACACAGATACGCAGTATTTT.

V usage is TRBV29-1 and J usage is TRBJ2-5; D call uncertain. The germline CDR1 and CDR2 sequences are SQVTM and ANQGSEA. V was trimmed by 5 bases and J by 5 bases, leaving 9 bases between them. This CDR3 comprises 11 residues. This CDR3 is CSVSLGETQYF. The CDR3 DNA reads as TGCAGCGTTTCGCTGGGGGAGACCCAGTACTTC. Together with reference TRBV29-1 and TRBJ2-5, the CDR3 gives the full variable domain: SAVISQKPSRDICQRGTSLTIQCQVDSQVTMMFWYRQQPGQSLTLIATANQGSEATYESGFVIDKFPISRPNLTFSTLTVSNMSPEDSSIYLCSVSLGETQYFGPGTRLLVL.

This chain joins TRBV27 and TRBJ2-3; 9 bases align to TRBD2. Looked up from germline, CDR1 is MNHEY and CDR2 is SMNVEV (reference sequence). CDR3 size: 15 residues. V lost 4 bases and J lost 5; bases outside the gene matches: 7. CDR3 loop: CASSSLRGGKDTQYF. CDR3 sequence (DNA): TGTGCCAGCAGTTCGCTGCGGGGGGGCAAAGATACGCAGTATTTT.

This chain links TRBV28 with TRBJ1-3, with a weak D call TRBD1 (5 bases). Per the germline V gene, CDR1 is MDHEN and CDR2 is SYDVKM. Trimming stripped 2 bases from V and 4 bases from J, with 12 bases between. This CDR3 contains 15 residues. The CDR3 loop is CASSLQGKGGNTIYF. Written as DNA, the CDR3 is TGTGCCAGCAGTTTACAGGGAAAAGGGGGAAACACCATATATTTT.

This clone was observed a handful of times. The CDR3 loop reads CASSLSTLRTAVEKLFF. The CDR3 nucleotides are TGTGCCAGCAGCTTATCAACACTCAGGACAGCCGTTGAAAAACTGTTTTTT. This chain uses TRBV5-5 with TRBJ1-4; TRBD1 is a possible D gene (6 bases). CDR1 SGHKS and CDR2 YYEKEE come from the germline V gene (reference sequence). This CDR3 comprises 17 residues. V was clipped by 2 bases and J by 7 bases, with 21 bases between them.

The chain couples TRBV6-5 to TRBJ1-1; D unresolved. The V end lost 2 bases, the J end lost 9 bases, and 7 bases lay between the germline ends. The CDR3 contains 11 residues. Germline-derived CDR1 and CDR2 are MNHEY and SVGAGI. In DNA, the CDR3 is TGTGCCAGCAGTTACGCCTACAAAGCTTTCTTT. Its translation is CASSYAYKAFF.

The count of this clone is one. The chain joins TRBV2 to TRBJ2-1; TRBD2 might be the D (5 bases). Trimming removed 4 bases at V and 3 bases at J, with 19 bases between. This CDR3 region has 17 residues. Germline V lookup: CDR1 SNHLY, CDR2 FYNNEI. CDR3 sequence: CASSGVANLNYYNEQFF. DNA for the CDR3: TGTGCCAGCAGTGGGGTAGCGAACCTAAATTACTACAATGAGCAGTTCTTC.

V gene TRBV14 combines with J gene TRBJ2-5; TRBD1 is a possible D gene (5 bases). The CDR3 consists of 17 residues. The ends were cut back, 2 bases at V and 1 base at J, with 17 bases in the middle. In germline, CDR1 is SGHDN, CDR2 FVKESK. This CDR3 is CASSQSLTGRFQETQYF. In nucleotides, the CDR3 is TGTGCCAGCAGCCAAAGCCTAACAGGTCGCTTCCAAGAGACCCAGTACTTC.

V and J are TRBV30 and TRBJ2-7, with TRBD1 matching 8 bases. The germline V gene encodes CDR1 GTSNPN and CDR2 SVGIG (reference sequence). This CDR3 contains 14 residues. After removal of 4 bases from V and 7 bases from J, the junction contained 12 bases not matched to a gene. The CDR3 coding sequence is TGTGCCTGGACAAAAATTCGACAGGGGAGAGAGCAGTACTTC. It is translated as CAWTKIRQGREQYF.